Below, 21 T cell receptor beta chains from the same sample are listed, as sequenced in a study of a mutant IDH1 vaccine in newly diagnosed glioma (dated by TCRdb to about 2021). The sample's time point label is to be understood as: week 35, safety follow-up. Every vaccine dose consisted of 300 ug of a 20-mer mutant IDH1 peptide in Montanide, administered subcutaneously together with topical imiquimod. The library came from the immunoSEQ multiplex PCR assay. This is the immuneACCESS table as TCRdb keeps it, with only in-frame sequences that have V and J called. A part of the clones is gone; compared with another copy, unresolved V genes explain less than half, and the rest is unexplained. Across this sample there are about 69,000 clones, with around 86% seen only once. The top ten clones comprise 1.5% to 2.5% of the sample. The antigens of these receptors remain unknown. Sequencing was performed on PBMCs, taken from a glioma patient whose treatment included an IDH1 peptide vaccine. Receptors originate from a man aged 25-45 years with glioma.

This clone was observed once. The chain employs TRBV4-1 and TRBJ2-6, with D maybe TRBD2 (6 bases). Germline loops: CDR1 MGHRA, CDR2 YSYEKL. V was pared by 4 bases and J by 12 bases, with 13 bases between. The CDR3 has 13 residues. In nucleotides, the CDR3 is TGCGCCAGCAGCCTGCTTCCCGGGGGCGTCCTGACTTTC. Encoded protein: CASSLLPGGVLTF.

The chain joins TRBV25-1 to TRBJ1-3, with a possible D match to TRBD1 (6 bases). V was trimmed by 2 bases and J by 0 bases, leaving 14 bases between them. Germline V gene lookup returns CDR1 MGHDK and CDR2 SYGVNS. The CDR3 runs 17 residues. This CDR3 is CASSEGGQFVSGNTIYF. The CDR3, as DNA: TGTGCCAGCAGTGAAGGGGGGCAGTTTGTCTCTGGAAACACCATATATTTT.

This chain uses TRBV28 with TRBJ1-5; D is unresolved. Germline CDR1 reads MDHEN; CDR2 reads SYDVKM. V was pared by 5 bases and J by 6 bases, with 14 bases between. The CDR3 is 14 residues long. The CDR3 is CASSLVRRTQPQHF. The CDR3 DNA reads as TGTGCCAGCAGTCTCGTTCGGCGGACTCAGCCCCAGCATTTT.

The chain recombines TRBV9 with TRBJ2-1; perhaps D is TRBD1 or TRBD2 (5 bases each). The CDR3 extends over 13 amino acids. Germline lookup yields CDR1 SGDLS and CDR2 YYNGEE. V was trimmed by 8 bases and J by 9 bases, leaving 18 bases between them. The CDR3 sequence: CASNRDPFGEQFF. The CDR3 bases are TGTGCCAGTAACCGGGACCCTTTTGGTGAGCAGTTCTTC.

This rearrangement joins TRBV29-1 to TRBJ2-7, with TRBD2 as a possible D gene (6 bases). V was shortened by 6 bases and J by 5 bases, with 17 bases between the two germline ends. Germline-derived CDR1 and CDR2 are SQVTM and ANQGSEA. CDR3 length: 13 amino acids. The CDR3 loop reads CSVGGGAIHEQYF. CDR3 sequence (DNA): TGCAGCGTGGGAGGAGGTGCAATCCACGAGCAGTACTTC.

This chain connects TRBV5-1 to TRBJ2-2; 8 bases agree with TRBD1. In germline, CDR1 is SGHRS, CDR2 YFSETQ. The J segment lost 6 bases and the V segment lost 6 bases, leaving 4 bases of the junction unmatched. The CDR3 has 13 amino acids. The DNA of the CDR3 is TGCGCCAGCACGTGGACAGGGTCCGGGGAGCTGTTTTTT. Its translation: CASTWTGSGELFF.

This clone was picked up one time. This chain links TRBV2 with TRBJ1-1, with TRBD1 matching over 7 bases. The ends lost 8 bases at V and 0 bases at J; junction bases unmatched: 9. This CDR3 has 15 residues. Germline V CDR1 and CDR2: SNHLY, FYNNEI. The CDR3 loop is CASGLWGQLNTEAFF. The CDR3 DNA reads TGTGCCAGCGGATTATGGGGACAGTTGAACACTGAAGCTTTCTTT. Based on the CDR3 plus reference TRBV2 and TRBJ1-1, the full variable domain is EPEVTQTPSHQVTQMGQEVILRCVPISNHLYFYWYRQILGQKVEFLVSFYNNEISEKSEIFDDQFSVERPDGSNFTLKIRSTKLEDSAMYFCASGLWGQLNTEAFFGQGTRLTVV.

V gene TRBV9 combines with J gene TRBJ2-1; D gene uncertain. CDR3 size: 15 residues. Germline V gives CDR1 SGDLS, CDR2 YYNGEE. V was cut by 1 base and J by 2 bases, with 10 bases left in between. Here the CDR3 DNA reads TGTGCCAGCAGCGTATATCGCGGAGCCTACAATGAGCAGTTCTTC. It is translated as CASSVYRGAYNEQFF.

The CDR3 here is CASSFRLTGELFF. Written as DNA, the CDR3 is TGTGCCAGCAGCTTTCGGCTCACCGGGGAGCTGTTTTTT. The chain links TRBV5-6 to TRBJ2-2, with D unclear. V dropped 2 bases and J dropped 4 bases, with 6 bases sitting between them. Germline assignment: CDR1 SGHDT and CDR2 YYEEEE. CDR3 length: 13 amino acids. Variable domain in full (rest from reference TRBV5-6 and TRBJ2-2): DAGVTQSPTHLIKTRGQQVTLRCSPKSGHDTVSWYQQALGQGPQFIFQYYEEEERQRGNFPDRFSGHQFPNYSSELNVNALLLGDSALYLCASSFRLTGELFFGEGSRLTVL.

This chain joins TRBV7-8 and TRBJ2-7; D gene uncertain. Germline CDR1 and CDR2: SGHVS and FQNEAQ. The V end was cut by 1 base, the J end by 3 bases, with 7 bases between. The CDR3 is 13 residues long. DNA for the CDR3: TGTGCCAGCAGCTTAGAGAGATACTACGAGCAGTACTTC. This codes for CASSLERYYEQYF. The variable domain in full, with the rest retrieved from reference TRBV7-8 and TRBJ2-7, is GAGVSQSPRYKVAKRGQDVALRCDPISGHVSLFWYQQALGQGPEFLTYFQNEAQLDKSGLPSDRFFAERPEGSVSTLKIQRTQQEDSAVYLCASSLERYYEQYFGPGTRLTVT.

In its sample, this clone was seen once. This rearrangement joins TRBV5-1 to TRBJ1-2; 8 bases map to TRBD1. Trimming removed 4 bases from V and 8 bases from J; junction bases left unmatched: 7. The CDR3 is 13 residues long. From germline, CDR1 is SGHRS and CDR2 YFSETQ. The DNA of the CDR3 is TGCGCCAGCAGCCCCGGACAGGGTAAGGGCTACACCTTC. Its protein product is CASSPGQGKGYTF.

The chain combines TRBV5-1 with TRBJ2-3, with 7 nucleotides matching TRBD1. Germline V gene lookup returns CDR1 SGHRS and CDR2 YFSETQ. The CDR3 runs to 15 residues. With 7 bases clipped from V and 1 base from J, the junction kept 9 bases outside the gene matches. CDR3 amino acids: CASGPQGIGTDTQYF. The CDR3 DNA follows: TGCGCCAGCGGTCCACAGGGGATTGGCACAGATACGCAGTATTTT.

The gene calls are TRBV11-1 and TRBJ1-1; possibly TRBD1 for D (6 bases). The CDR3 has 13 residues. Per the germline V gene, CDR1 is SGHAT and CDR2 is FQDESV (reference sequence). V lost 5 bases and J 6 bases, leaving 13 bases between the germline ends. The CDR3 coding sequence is TGTGCCAGCAGCCAAACTGGACAGTCTGAAGCTTTCTTT. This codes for CASSQTGQSEAFF. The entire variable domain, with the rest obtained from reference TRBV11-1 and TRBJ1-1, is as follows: EAEVAQSPRYKITEKSQAVAFWCDPISGHATLYWYRQILGQGPELLVQFQDESVVDDSQLPKDRFSAERLKGVDSTLKIQPAELGDSAMYLCASSQTGQSEAFFGQGTRLTVV.

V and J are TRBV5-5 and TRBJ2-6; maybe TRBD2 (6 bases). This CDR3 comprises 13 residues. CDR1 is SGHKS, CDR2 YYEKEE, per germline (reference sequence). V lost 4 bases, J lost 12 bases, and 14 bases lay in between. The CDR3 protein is CASSRGLTSVLTF. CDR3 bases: TGTGCCAGCAGCCGGGGACTGACCTCCGTCCTGACTTTC. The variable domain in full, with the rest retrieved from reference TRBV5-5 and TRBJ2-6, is DAGVTQSPTHLIKTRGQQVTLRCSPISGHKSVSWYQQVLGQGPQFIFQYYEKEERGRGNFPDRFSARQFPNYSSELNVNALLLGDSALYLCASSRGLTSVLTFGAGSRLTVL.

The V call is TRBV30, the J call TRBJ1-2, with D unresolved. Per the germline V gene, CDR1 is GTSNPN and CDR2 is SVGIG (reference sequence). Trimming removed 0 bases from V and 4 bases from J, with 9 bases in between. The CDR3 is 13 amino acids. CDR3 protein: CAWSVEARYGYTF. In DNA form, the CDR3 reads TGTGCCTGGAGTGTAGAGGCCCGCTATGGCTACACCTTC.

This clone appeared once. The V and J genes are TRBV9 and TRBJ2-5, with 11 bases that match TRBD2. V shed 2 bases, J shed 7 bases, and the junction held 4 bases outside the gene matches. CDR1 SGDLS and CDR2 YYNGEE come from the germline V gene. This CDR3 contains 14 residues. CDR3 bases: TGTGCCAGCAGCGTCGGGACTAGCGGCTTGACCCAGTACTTC. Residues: CASSVGTSGLTQYF.

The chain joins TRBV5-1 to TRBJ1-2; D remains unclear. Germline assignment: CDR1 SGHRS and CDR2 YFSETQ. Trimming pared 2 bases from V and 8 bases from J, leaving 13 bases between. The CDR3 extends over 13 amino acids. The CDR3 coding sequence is TGCGCCAGCAGCTTAACCTTTCCCGGGGGCTACACCTTC. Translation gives CASSLTFPGGYTF.

CDR3: CASSMTLKAFF. The CDR3 DNA sequence: TGTGCCAGCAGCATGACCCTGAAGGCTTTCTTT. The chain uses TRBV11-2 and TRBJ1-1; D is uncertain. Germline CDR1 SGHAT, CDR2 FQNNGV. The CDR3 sequence is 11 residues long. V lost 5 bases, J lost 11 bases, and 12 bases lay in between.

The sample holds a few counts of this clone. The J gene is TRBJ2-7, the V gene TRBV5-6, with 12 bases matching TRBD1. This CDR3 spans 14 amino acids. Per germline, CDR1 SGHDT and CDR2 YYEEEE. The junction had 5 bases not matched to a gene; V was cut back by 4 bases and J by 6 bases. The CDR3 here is CASSVGTGGSEQYF. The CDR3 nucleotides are TGTGCCAGCAGCGTCGGGACAGGGGGCTCCGAGCAGTACTTC. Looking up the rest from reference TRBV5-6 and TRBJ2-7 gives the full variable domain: DAGVTQSPTHLIKTRGQQVTLRCSPKSGHDTVSWYQQALGQGPQFIFQYYEEEERQRGNFPDRFSGHQFPNYSSELNVNALLLGDSALYLCASSVGTGGSEQYFGPGTRLTVT.

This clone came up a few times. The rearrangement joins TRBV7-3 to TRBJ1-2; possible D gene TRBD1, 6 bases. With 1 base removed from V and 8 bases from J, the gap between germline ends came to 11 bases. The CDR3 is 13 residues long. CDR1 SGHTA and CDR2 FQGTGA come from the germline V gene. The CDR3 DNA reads TGTGCCAGCAGCTTAATGGCAGGGGAAGGCTACACCTTC. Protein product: CASSLMAGEGYTF. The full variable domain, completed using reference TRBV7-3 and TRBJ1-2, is GAGVSQTPSNKVTEKGKYVELRCDPISGHTALYWYRQSLGQGPEFLIYFQGTGAADDSGLPNDRFFAVRPEGSVSTLKIQRTERGDSAVYLCASSLMAGEGYTFGSGTRLTVV.

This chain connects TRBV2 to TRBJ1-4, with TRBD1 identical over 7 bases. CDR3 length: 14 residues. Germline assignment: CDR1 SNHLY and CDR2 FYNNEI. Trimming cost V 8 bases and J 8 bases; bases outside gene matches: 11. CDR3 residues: CASDVGRGQEKLFF. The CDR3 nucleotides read TGTGCCAGCGACGTAGGGAGGGGGCAGGAAAAACTGTTTTTT. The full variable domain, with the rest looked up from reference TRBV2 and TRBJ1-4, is EPEVTQTPSHQVTQMGQEVILRCVPISNHLYFYWYRQILGQKVEFLVSFYNNEISEKSEIFDDQFSVERPDGSNFTLKIRSTKLEDSAMYFCASDVGRGQEKLFFGSGTQLSVL.